This is a list of T cell receptor beta chains from one sample in a study of OX40 agonist ivuxolimab in advanced cancers. Repertoires were generated with immunoSEQ multiplex PCR, while TCRdb's copy carries only in-frame clones and drops some. The data contain 54,000 or so clones, approximately 87% of them seen just once; the ten biggest clones take up approximately 2%. Sequenced material: CD4+ or CD8+ T cells sorted from blood, taken in a trial of the OX40 agonist ivuxolimab. The receptor source for this set is an adult with an advanced solid tumor such as melanoma, head and neck, liver or kidney cancer. Both conserved end residues are part of each CDR3.

V gene	J gene	CDR3 protein
TRBV7-3	TRBJ2-1	CASSLGRDNEQFF
TRBV7-8	TRBJ2-7	CASSNRRTYEQYF
TRBV19	TRBJ2-1	CASSSPSGGAKEQFF
TRBV7-9	TRBJ1-4	CASSLTATNEKLFF
TRBV5-6	TRBJ1-2	CASSVAQVTGGYTF
TRBV9	TRBJ2-7	CASSVLGSEQYF
TRBV7-6	TRBJ2-3	CASSHGGKRRDTQYF
TRBV11-2	TRBJ2-1	CASSLISSGSNEQFF
TRBV6-1	TRBJ1-4	CASSEAPVITNEKLFF
TRBV2	TRBJ1-1	CASTGQGAMNTEAFF
TRBV19	TRBJ2-1	CASRPRYRGEREKGNEQFF
TRBV27	TRBJ2-3	CASSLYGGGVDTQYF
TRBV7-3	TRBJ2-3	CASSFSAGLAGDQDTQYF
TRBV19	TRBJ2-1	CASSRRWGQGYANEQFF
TRBV7-2	TRBJ2-3	CASSLGLAGNTQYF
TRBV30	TRBJ1-5	CAWSAKLGARSNQPQHF
TRBV5-4	TRBJ2-5	CASSFGSGRASETQYF
TRBV2	TRBJ1-2	CASSEEGWNGYTF
TRBV9	TRBJ1-6	CASSDARQGSNSPLHF
TRBV14	TRBJ1-4	CASSQDVANEKLFF
TRBV28	TRBJ2-7	CASSSPGAYEQYF
TRBV4-2	TRBJ2-2	CASSQDPLGGVAGELFF
TRBV28	TRBJ2-7	CASTEGGSRYEQYF
TRBV4-3	TRBJ1-2	CASSQDRRGTGTSGYTF
TRBV25-1	TRBJ1-2	CASSGHTNYGYTF
TRBV4-2	TRBJ1-5	CASSQGFGQPQHF
TRBV18	TRBJ2-3	CASSPTLNRLPDTQYF
TRBV4-1	TRBJ2-7	CASSQEEVSRAGFYEQYF
TRBV5-4	TRBJ1-4	CASSSGANEKLFF
TRBV2	TRBJ2-1	CASRVAESSYNEQFF
TRBV27	TRBJ2-1	CASSLASDNPSYNEQFF
TRBV27	TRBJ1-2	CASSPRTNYGYTF
TRBV7-3	TRBJ2-3	CASSRTGTTDTQYF
TRBV5-4	TRBJ2-2	CASSPEGGSSAGGELFF
TRBV5-5	TRBJ2-2	CASSREAYTGELFF
TRBV4-2	TRBJ1-1	CASSQAGRTEAFF
TRBV15	TRBJ1-1	CATSRVGKGEAFF
TRBV6-4	TRBJ1-5	CASRMGPGQPQHF
TRBV19	TRBJ2-5	CASSPGAQETQYF
TRBV28	TRBJ2-5	CASSLDSLLAGRETQYF
TRBV4-2	TRBJ1-4	CASSLLQGVATNEKLFF
TRBV25-1	TRBJ1-2	CASSEYRGDWLGGYTF
TRBV7-8	TRBJ1-2	CASKTTGGSYGYTF
TRBV6-1	TRBJ1-2	CASSEASQGLAVYGYTF
TRBV28	TRBJ1-5	CASSLLGTDGNQPQHF
TRBV5-4	TRBJ1-2	CASSLAAGYGYTF
TRBV14	TRBJ2-1	CASSQAGRNNEQFF
TRBV25-1	TRBJ1-3	CASSDPAHSSGNTIYF
TRBV11-1	TRBJ2-4	CASSLGGRENIQYF
TRBV5-1	TRBJ1-6	CASSTLTGTNSPLHF
TRBV9	TRBJ2-3	CASSVDWLAGGRGTDTQYF
TRBV7-9	TRBJ1-3	CASRSGGAGGNTIYF
TRBV18	TRBJ1-1	CASSPAGTYTEAFF
TRBV5-1	TRBJ2-3	CASSLAGGPSTDTQYF
TRBV7-9	TRBJ1-1	CASSLDAIKKFF
TRBV19	TRBJ1-1	CASSSWTRSDFGAFF
TRBV30	TRBJ2-3	CAWSVAAYNPQYF
TRBV5-4	TRBJ2-7	CASSQGSQGSYEQYF
TRBV5-1	TRBJ2-5	CASSRQETQYF